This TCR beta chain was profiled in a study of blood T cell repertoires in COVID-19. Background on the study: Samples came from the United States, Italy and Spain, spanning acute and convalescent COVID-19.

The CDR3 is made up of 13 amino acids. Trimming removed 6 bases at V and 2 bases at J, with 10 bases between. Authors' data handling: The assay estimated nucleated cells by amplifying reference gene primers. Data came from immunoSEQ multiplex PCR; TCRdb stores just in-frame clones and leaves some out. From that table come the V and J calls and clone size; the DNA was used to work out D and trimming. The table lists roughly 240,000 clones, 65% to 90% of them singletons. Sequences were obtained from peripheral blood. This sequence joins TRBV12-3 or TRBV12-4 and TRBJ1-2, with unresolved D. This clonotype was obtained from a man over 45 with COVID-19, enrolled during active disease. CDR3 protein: CASSPDKNYGYTF. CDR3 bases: TGTGCCAGCAGCCCTGACAAGAACTATGGCTACACCTTC.